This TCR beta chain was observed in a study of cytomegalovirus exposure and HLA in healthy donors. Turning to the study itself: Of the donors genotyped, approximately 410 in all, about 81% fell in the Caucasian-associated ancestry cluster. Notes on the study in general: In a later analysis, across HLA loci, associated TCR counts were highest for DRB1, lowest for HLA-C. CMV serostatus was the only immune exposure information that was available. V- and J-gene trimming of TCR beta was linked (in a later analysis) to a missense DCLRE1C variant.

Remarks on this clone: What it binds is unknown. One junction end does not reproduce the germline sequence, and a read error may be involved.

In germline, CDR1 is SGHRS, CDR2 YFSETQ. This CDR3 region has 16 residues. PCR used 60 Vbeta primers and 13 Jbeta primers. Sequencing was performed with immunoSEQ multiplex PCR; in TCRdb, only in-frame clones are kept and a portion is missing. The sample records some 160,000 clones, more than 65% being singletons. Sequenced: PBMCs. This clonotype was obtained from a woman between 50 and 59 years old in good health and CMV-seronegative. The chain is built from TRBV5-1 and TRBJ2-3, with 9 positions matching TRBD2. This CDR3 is CASSLDLAGGTDTQYF. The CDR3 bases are TGCGCCAGCAGTTTGGATTTAGCGGGGGGCACAGATACGCAGTATTTT.